These 20 T cell receptor beta chains originate from one sample sequenced in a study of CD8+CD57+ T cells in acquired aplastic anemia. For sequencing, patients were chosen who had shown expansion of CD8+CD57+ cells by flow cytometry. Researchers used genomic DNA as the template to profile TCR beta VDJ and CDR3. TCRdb called the reads again in MiXCR, with one record for every CDR3 protein. The table records 100,000 to 150,000 distinct CDR3 sequences, about 43% of them present only once. Sequenced: sorted CD4+, CD8+, or CD8+CD57+ T cells (not recorded which) from PBMCs. Every receptor here comes from a human donor with aplastic anemia.

Comment on this clonotype: The junction and the germline gene differ at one end; a read error may be behind it. This rearrangement joins TRBV2 to TRBJ1-3; TRBD1 aligns across 8 bases. Germline CDR1 is SNHLY and CDR2 is FYNNEI. The CDR3 spans 13 residues. CDR3 sequence: CASSDRGGDTIYF. The CDR3 bases are TGTGCCAGCAGCGACAGGGGTGGAGACACCATATATTTT.

The V and J genes are TRBV2 and TRBJ2-4; D uncertain. V lost 6 bases to trimming and J lost 7 bases, with 19 bases between them. The CDR3 loop spans 15 amino acids. Germline loops: CDR1 SNHLY, CDR2 FYNNEI. CDR3 region: CASSQERLVRNIQYF. CDR3 sequence (DNA): TGTGCCAGCAGCCAAGAAAGGCTAGTCCGGAACATTCAGTACTTC.

This clonotype was recorded at least ten times. The V call is TRBV20-1, the J call TRBJ2-7; TRBD2 matches 12 bases. The length of the CDR3 is 17 residues. V gave up 6 bases and J gave up 0 bases; unmatched junction bases: 12. Germline V CDR1 and CDR2: DFQATT, SNEGSKA (reference sequence). The CDR3 reads CSAAGTSGSSSSYEQYV. As DNA, the CDR3 is TGCAGTGCGGCTGGGACTAGCGGGTCCTCGAGCTCCTACGAGCAGTACGTC.

The sample holds many counts of this clonotype. This rearrangement joins TRBV19 to TRBJ2-5; 11 bases agree with TRBD1. The V gene end was trimmed by 3 bases and the J gene end by 6 bases; junction bases not matched to a gene: 0. The CDR3 has 13 amino acids. From germline, CDR1 is LNHDA and CDR2 SQIVND (reference sequence). In DNA, the CDR3 is TGTGCCAGTAGTATGGACAGGGGGCAGACCCAGTACTTC. Its translation: CASSMDRGQTQYF.

The chain employs TRBV20-1 and TRBJ1-2; no firm D call. The CDR3 totals 11 residues. The germline V gene has CDR1 DFQATT and CDR2 SNEGSKA (reference sequence). V was shortened by 3 bases and J by 8 bases, with 10 bases between the two germline ends. CDR3 sequence reads: CSARAGKGYTF. CDR3 nucleotide sequence: TGCAGTGCTAGGGCGGGGAAGGGCTACACCTTC.

The J gene is TRBJ1-6, the V gene TRBV7-2, with 8 bases lining up with TRBD1. Looked up from germline, CDR1 is SGHTA and CDR2 is FQGNSA. With 2 bases clipped from V and 7 bases from J, the junction kept 4 bases outside the gene matches. The CDR3 length is 15 residues. CDR3 bases: TGTGCCAGCAGCTTAAGTACAGGGGGAAATTCACCCCTCCACTTT. Its translation is CASSLSTGGNSPLHF.

This clonotype occurred a few times. The V call is TRBV6-1, the J call TRBJ1-2; 8 bases are a match to TRBD1. The CDR3 totals 14 residues. The V segment lost 7 bases and the J segment 8 bases; nucleotides outside the gene matches: 12. Germline lookup yields CDR1 MNHNS and CDR2 SASEGT. CDR3 nucleotides: TGTGCCAGCAAGGACAGGGAAGGAGTGGGCGGCTACACCTTC. Protein: CASKDREGVGGYTF.

This clonotype turned up a few times. A read error is possible here, since a much larger clone lies one base away. This rearrangement joins TRBV9 to TRBJ2-1, with 10 bases that match TRBD1. There are 15 residues in the CDR3. Unmatched junction bases numbered 8, after V lost 2 bases and J lost 9 bases. Germline values: CDR1 SGDLS, CDR2 YYNGEE. The CDR3 spells CASSVLGTGDSEQFF. Written as DNA, the CDR3 is TGTGCCAGCAGCGTCCTGGGGACAGGGGACAGTGAGCAGTTCTTC.

At least ten counts were recorded for this clonotype. The chain combines TRBV7-6 with TRBJ1-3; D not certain. The CDR3 contains 15 residues. The germline V and J ends were trimmed by 5 bases and 2 bases, with 13 bases remaining between them. Germline V gene data show CDR1 as SGHVS and CDR2 as FNYEAQ. The CDR3, as DNA: TGTGCCAGCAGCCCTGACCGGACGGCTGGAAACACCATATATTTT. Translating gives CASSPDRTAGNTIYF. Variable domain in full (rest from reference TRBV7-6 and TRBJ1-3): GAGVSQSPRYKVTKRGQDVALRCDPISGHVSLYWYRQALGQGPEFLTYFNYEAQQDKSGLPNDRFSAERPEGSISTLTIQRTEQRDSAMYRCASSPDRTAGNTIYFGEGSWLTVV.

Comment on this clonotype: This may arise from a read error, as a much more abundant clone is one base away. The J gene is TRBJ2-7, the V gene TRBV20-1, with a possible D match to TRBD2 (6 bases). Germline values: CDR1 DFQATT, CDR2 SNEGSKA (reference sequence). This CDR3 has 15 amino acids. Trimming pared 6 bases from V and 2 bases from J, leaving 20 bases between. The CDR3 is CSAQLLGLKAYEQYF. Here the CDR3 DNA reads TGCAGTGCCCAGCTACTCGGACTAAAAGCCTACGAGCAGTACTTC.

This clonotype was observed at least ten times. V and J are TRBV4-2 and TRBJ2-7, with 9 bases lining up with TRBD1. V lost 0 bases to trimming and J lost 5 bases; unmatched junction nucleotides: 8. The germline CDR1 and CDR2 sequences are LGHNA and YNFKEQ. The CDR3 runs to 16 residues. The CDR3 DNA reads as TGTGCCAGCAGCCAAGATATGGGGACAGGGATCCACGAGCAGTACTTC. Translated, it gives CASSQDMGTGIHEQYF.

This clonotype was seen many times. The chain recombines TRBV6-6 with TRBJ1-4, with D hard to call. CDR1 and CDR2 (germline): MNHNY, SVGAGI (reference sequence). The germline V and J ends were trimmed by 2 bases and 8 bases, with 9 bases remaining between them. CDR3 size: 13 residues. The CDR3 sequence: CASSYNSLEKLFF. The DNA for the CDR3 is TGTGCCAGCAGTTACAACAGTCTCGAAAAACTGTTTTTT.

As concerns this clonotype: At one end, the junction sequence differs from germline, possibly due to a read error. The V gene is TRBV10-1, the J gene TRBJ2-7, with 10 nucleotides matching TRBD2. CDR3 length: 14 amino acids. Germline V CDR1 and CDR2: WNHNN, SYGVQD (reference sequence). CDR3 nucleotides: TGCGCCAGCAGTTCCGGGACTAGCGCCTACGAGCAGTACTTT. This codes for CASSSGTSAYEQYF.

The V call is TRBV29-1, the J call TRBJ2-5; no firm D call. The V end was cut by 8 bases, the J end by 4 bases, with 38 bases between. Germline V gene sequence: CDR1 SQVTM, CDR2 ANQGSEA. The CDR3 length is 20 residues. This chain's CDR3 is CSSLGLSSTVSLSPGETQYF. CDR3 coding DNA: TGCAGCTCACTGGGTCTCTCCAGTACGGTCAGCCTGAGTCCTGGAGAGACCCAGTACTTC.

V usage is TRBV10-3 and J usage is TRBJ1-2, with no clear D. V was shortened by 5 bases and J by 3 bases, with 7 bases between the two germline ends. The CDR3 extends over 12 amino acids. Germline CDR1 ENHRY, CDR2 SYGVKD. DNA for the CDR3: TGTGCCATCAGTCAGGTCGACTATGGCTACACCTTC. As protein: CAISQVDYGYTF.

This clonotype was seen ten or more times. The chain has TRBV20-1 and TRBJ2-3, with TRBD2 matching over 10 bases. Germline CDR1 DFQATT, CDR2 SNEGSKA (reference sequence). The CDR3 sequence is 14 residues long. V shed 3 bases, J shed 5 bases, and the junction held 5 bases outside the gene matches. CDR3 bases: TGCAGTGCTAGGAGCGGGGGGGCCGGAGATACGCAGTATTTT. Protein: CSARSGGAGDTQYF.

This clonotype turned up a few times. The germline gene is not matched at one end of the junction; a read error may be the cause. This chain links TRBV20-1 with TRBJ2-6; unclear D gene. Germline V CDR1 and CDR2: DFQATT, SNEGSKA (reference sequence). The CDR3 loop spans 15 amino acids. CDR3 in amino acids: CGASRHFSGANVLTF. CDR3 DNA: TGCGGTGCTTCCAGACACTTCTCTGGGGCCAACGTCCTGACTTTC.

In its sample, this clonotype was seen many times. The chain has TRBV6-1 and TRBJ1-2, with D possibly being TRBD1 (5 bases). Trimming removed 7 bases from V and 4 bases from J, with 16 bases in between. This CDR3 has 14 amino acids. CDR1 is MNHNS, CDR2 SASEGT, per germline. CDR3 sequence reads: CASNPRATAYGYTF. In DNA, the CDR3 is TGTGCCAGCAATCCCAGGGCAACGGCCTATGGCTACACCTTC.

As to this clonotype: Given a much more abundant clone one base away, this may be a read error. This chain links TRBV20-1 with TRBJ2-3, with 7 bases matching TRBD2. Germline V gene lookup returns CDR1 DFQATT and CDR2 SNEGSKA (reference sequence). The CDR3 spans 16 residues. The CDR3 DNA reads TGCAGTGCTAGAGATAGGAGCGGGGTTTTGACAGATGCGCAGTATTTT. Its translation is CSARDRSGVLTDAQYF.

The chain employs TRBV10-2 and TRBJ1-4, with D unclear. This CDR3 is 14 amino acids long. CDR1 and CDR2 from the germline V gene are WSHSY and SAAADI. The V gene lost 5 bases and the J gene lost 7 bases, with 14 bases spanning the gap. This chain's CDR3 is CASSQTGKGEKLFF. In DNA, the CDR3 is TGCGCCAGCAGTCAAACGGGGAAAGGTGAAAAACTGTTTTTT.